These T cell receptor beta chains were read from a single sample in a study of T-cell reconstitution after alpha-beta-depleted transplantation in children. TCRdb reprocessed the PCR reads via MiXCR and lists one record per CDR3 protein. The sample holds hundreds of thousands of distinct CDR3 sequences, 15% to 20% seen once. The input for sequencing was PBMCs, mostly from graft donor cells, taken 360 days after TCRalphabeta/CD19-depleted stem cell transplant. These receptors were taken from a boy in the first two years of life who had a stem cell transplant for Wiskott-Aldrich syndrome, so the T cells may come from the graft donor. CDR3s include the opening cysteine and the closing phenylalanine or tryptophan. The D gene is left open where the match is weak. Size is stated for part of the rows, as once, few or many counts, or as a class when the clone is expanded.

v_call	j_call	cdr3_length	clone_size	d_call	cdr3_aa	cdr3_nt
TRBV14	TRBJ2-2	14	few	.	CASSQEGLGGELFF	TGTGCCAGCAGCCAAGAGGGACTCGGCGGGGAGCTGTTTTTT
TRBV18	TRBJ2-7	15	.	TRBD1	CASSPVQGASYEQYF	TGTGCCAGCTCACCCGTACAGGGGGCCTCCTACGAGCAGTACTTC
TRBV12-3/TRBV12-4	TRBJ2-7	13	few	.	CASSPQTGYEQYF	TGTGCCAGCAGCCCCCAAACAGGGTACGAGCAGTACTTC
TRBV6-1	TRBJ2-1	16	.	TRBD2	CASSIINGRITNEQFF	TGTGCCAGCAGCATCATCAACGGGAGGATCACCAATGAGCAGTTCTTC
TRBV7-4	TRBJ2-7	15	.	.	CASSLERGATYEQYF	TGTGCCAGCAGCTTAGAGAGGGGGGCCACCTACGAGCAGTACTTC
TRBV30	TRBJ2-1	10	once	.	CAWRGYEQFF	TGTGCCTGGAGAGGCTATGAGCAGTTCTTC
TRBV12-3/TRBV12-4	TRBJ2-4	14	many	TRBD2	CASSRSSGANIQYF	TGTGCCAGCAGTAGAAGTAGCGGGGCAAACATTCAGTACTTC
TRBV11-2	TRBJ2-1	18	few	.	CASSLVGLRKSSYNEQFF	TGTGCCAGCAGCTTAGTTGGTCTAAGGAAAAGCTCCTACAATGAGCAGTTCTTC
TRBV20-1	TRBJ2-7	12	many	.	CSASNQGYEQYF	TGCAGTGCTAGCAATCAGGGCTACGAGCAGTACTTC
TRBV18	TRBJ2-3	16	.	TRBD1	CASSLIPGQPPDTQYF	TGTGCCAGCTCGCTCATACCGGGACAGCCGCCAGATACGCAGTATTTT
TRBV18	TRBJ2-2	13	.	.	CASSPIDTGELFF	TGTGCCAGCTCACCAATAGACACCGGGGAGCTGTTTTTT
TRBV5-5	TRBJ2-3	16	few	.	CASSLLGRHRVDTQYF	TGTGCCAGCAGCTTGTTAGGCCGCCACAGGGTAGATACGCAGTATTTT
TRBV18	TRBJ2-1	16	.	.	CASSPPGFTGYNEQFF	TGTGCCAGCTCACCACCCGGGTTTACGGGTTACAATGAGCAGTTCTTC
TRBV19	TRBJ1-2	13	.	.	CASSLRPNYGYTF	TGTGCCAGTAGCCTGCGACCTAACTATGGCTACACCTTC
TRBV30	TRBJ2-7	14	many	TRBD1	CAWSPGQGFHEQYF	TGTGCCTGGAGCCCGGGACAGGGGTTCCACGAGCAGTACTTC
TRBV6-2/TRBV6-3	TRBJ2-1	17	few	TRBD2	CASRPHSGLAGYNEQFF	TGTGCCAGCAGACCCCACTCAGGACTAGCGGGGTACAATGAGCAGTTCTTC
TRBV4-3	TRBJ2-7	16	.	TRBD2	CASSQELQAGAREQYF	TGCGCCAGCAGCCAAGAACTCCAAGCGGGAGCGCGCGAGCAGTACTTC
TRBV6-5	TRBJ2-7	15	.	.	CASSYVGGRGYEQYF	TGTGCCAGCAGTTACGTCGGGGGGCGCGGGTACGAGCAGTACTTC
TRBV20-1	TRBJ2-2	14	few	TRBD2	CSASRLAVRGELFF	TGCAGTGCTAGTAGGCTAGCGGTTCGCGGGGAGCTGTTTTTT
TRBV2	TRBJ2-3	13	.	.	CASQRYSTDTQYF	TGTGCCAGTCAGCGGTATAGCACAGATACGCAGTATTTT
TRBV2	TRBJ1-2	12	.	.	CASTEDSGGYTF	TGTGCCAGCACTGAGGACTCGGGTGGCTACACCTTC
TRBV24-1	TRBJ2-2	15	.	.	CATSDSGRDTGELFF	TGTGCCACCAGTGATAGCGGCAGGGACACCGGGGAGCTGTTTTTT
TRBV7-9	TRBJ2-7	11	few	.	CASSFGLQQYF	TGTGCCAGCAGCTTCGGACTGCAGCAGTACTTC
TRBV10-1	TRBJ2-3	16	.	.	CASSERRQRPTDTQYF	TGCGCCAGCAGTGAGAGGAGACAGCGACCGACAGATACGCAGTATTTT
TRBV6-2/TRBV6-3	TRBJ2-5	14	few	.	CASLKWEMLETQYF	TGTGCCAGCCTTAAGTGGGAGATGCTCGAGACCCAGTACTTC
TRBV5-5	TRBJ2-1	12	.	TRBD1	CARSFGGQGQFF	TGTGCCAGATCCTTTGGGGGACAGGGACAGTTCTTC
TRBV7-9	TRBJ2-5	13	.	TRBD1	CASSEDRDKTQYF	TGTGCCAGCAGCGAGGACAGGGACAAGACCCAGTACTTC
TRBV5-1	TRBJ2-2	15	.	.	CASSLKGVGTGELFF	TGCGCCAGCAGCTTGAAGGGTGTGGGCACCGGGGAGCTGTTTTTT
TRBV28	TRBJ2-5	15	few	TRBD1	CASSFETGMWETQYF	TGTGCCAGCAGTTTCGAGACAGGGATGTGGGAGACCCAGTACTTC
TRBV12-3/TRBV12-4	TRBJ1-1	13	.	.	CASSLFGRTEAFF	TGTGCCAGCAGTTTATTCGGGCGTACTGAAGCTTTCTTT
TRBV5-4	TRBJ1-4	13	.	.	CASSLVQREKLFF	TGTGCCAGCAGCTTGGTGCAGAGGGAAAAACTGTTTTTT
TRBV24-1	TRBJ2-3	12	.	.	CATSGRVDTQYF	TGTGCCACCAGTGGACGGGTGGATACGCAGTATTTT
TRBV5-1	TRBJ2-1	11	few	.	CASIGYNEQFF	TGCGCCAGCATCGGTTACAATGAGCAGTTCTTC
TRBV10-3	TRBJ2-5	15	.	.	CAISVNGLGRETQYF	TGTGCCATCAGTGTGAATGGTCTAGGGAGAGAGACCCAGTACTTC
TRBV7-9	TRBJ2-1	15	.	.	CASSPVGMQENEQFF	TGTGCCAGCAGCCCAGTGGGGATGCAGGAAAATGAGCAGTTCTTC
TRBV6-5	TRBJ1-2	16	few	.	CASSSSRGAPNYGYTF	TGTGCCAGCAGTTCATCCCGGGGGGCGCCTAACTATGGCTACACCTTC
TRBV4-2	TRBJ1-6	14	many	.	CASSTDRDNSPLHF	TGTGCCAGCAGCACGGACAGAGATAATTCACCCCTCCACTTT
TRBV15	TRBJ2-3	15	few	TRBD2	CATSVAGRLLDTQYF	TGTGCCACCAGCGTAGCGGGACGCCTTTTGGATACGCAGTATTTT
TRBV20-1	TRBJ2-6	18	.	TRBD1	CSARDIQGVSSGANVLTF	TGCAGTGCTAGAGATATACAGGGGGTGAGCTCTGGGGCCAACGTCCTGACTTTC
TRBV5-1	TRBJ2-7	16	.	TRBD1	CASSSLDRGQFYEQYF	TGCGCCAGCAGCTCACTTGACAGGGGGCAGTTCTACGAGCAGTACTTC
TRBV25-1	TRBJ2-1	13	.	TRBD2	CASRASGSNEQFF	TGTGCCAGCAGAGCTAGCGGGAGCAATGAGCAGTTCTTC